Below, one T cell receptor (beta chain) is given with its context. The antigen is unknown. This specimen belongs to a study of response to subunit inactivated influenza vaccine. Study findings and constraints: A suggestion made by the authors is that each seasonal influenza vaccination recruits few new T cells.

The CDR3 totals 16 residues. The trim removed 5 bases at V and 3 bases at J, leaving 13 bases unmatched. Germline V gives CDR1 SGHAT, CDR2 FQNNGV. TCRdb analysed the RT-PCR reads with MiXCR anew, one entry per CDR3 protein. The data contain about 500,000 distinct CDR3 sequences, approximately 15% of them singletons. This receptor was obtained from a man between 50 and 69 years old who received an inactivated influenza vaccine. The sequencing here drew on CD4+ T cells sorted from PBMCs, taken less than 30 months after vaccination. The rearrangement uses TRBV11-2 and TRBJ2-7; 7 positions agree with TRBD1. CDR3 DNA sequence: TGTGCCAGCAGCCTAGGACAGGTCTTAGGTAGCTACGAGCAGTACTTC. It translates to CASSLGQVLGSYEQYF.